This is a list of T cell receptor beta chains from one sample in a study of T cell responses to AZD1222 COVID-19 vaccine. Libraries were prepared by immunoSEQ multiplex PCR; TCRdb keeps only in-frame clonotypes and omits some of them. In the table there are about 110,000 clones, around 82% of which are singletons. This sample comprised peripheral blood, obtained on day 0 of AZD1222 vaccination. The origin of the receptors is an adult in good health. Each CDR3 is given with its conserved first and last residue. A D gene is named only where the DNA matches it firmly. Not all rows give a size; the values are once, few, many and, for expanded clones, a class.

d_call: TRBD2; clone_size: once; j_call: TRBJ2-7; v_call: TRBV10-3; cdr3_nt: TGTGCCATCAGGCTAGCGGGGGGTGCCTACGAGCAGTACTTC; cdr3_aa: CAIRLAGGAYEQYF
d_call: NA; clone_size: NA; j_call: TRBJ1-2; v_call: TRBV6-5; cdr3_nt: TGTGCCAGCAGTTACTTGGACACAGCCTATGGCTACACCTTC; cdr3_aa: CASSYLDTAYGYTF
d_call: NA; clone_size: NA; j_call: TRBJ2-7; v_call: TRBV6-5; cdr3_nt: TGTGCCAGCAACACAGGATACGAGCAGTACTTC; cdr3_aa: CASNTGYEQYF
d_call: NA; clone_size: NA; j_call: TRBJ1-6; v_call: TRBV10-3; cdr3_nt: TGTGCCATCACCACAGGCGCCGCGGCACCCCTCCACTTT; cdr3_aa: CAITTGAAAPLHF
d_call: TRBD2; clone_size: many; j_call: TRBJ2-5; v_call: TRBV7-6; cdr3_nt: TGTGCCAGCAGCCCGGGAGGGTGGCAGGAACAAGAGACCCAGTACTTC; cdr3_aa: CASSPGGWQEQETQYF
d_call: NA; clone_size: NA; j_call: TRBJ2-7; v_call: TRBV19; cdr3_nt: TGTGCCAGTAGCGGGACGGCAGGCTACGAGCAGTACTTC; cdr3_aa: CASSGTAGYEQYF
d_call: TRBD2; clone_size: once; j_call: TRBJ2-7; v_call: TRBV28; cdr3_nt: TGTGCCAGCTGGGGGGGTGCGGAGTACGAGCAGTACTTC; cdr3_aa: CASWGGAEYEQYF
d_call: TRBD1; clone_size: NA; j_call: TRBJ2-2; v_call: TRBV2; cdr3_nt: TGTGCCAGCGCCGCGACAGGGACCGGGGAGCTGTTTTTT; cdr3_aa: CASAATGTGELFF
d_call: TRBD2; clone_size: NA; j_call: TRBJ2-3; v_call: TRBV9; cdr3_nt: TGTGCCAGCAGCGTAGCTGGAGCGGGAGGGCCTCAAGATACGCAGTATTTT; cdr3_aa: CASSVAGAGGPQDTQYF
d_call: TRBD1; clone_size: NA; j_call: TRBJ2-7; v_call: TRBV10-3; cdr3_nt: TGTGCCATCAGTGAGAGAGGGGGCAAGTCAGGCGAGCAGTACTTC; cdr3_aa: CAISERGGKSGEQYF
d_call: NA; clone_size: NA; j_call: TRBJ1-1; v_call: TRBV29-1; cdr3_nt: TGCAGCGTTGGCCCGGGGGGGTGGACTGAAGCTTTCTTT; cdr3_aa: CSVGPGGWTEAFF
d_call: NA; clone_size: NA; j_call: TRBJ2-1; v_call: TRBV5-1; cdr3_nt: TGCGCCAGCAGCTGGGGCGGCGGGGCCAATGAGCAGTTCTTC; cdr3_aa: CASSWGGGANEQFF
d_call: NA; clone_size: NA; j_call: TRBJ1-1; v_call: TRBV10-3; cdr3_nt: TGTGCCATCAGTGAATCCCGGGCCGGCACTGAAGCTTTCTTT; cdr3_aa: CAISESRAGTEAFF
d_call: NA; clone_size: NA; j_call: TRBJ1-5; v_call: TRBV19; cdr3_nt: TGTGCCAGTAGCAAACAGGGAGCTCAGCCCCAGCATTTT; cdr3_aa: CASSKQGAQPQHF
d_call: NA; clone_size: NA; j_call: TRBJ2-5; v_call: TRBV6-6; cdr3_nt: TGTGCCAGCGAGGGGGGGCAAGAGACCCAGTACTTC; cdr3_aa: CASEGGQETQYF
d_call: NA; clone_size: NA; j_call: TRBJ2-7; v_call: TRBV5-5; cdr3_nt: TGTGCCAGCACCTCCCAAGCCGGGACCAGACTGGGGGAGCAGTACTTC; cdr3_aa: CASTSQAGTRLGEQYF
d_call: TRBD2; clone_size: once; j_call: TRBJ2-5; v_call: TRBV7-7; cdr3_nt: TGTGCTAGCAGCTTAGTGTTAGCGGGAGGGCCGGGGACCCAGTACTTC; cdr3_aa: CASSLVLAGGPGTQYF
d_call: TRBD1; clone_size: NA; j_call: TRBJ2-5; v_call: TRBV7-9; cdr3_nt: TGTGCCAGCAGTTATCAGGGGGTGGGAGAGACCCAGTACTTC; cdr3_aa: CASSYQGVGETQYF
d_call: NA; clone_size: NA; j_call: TRBJ2-1; v_call: TRBV19; cdr3_nt: TGTGCCAGTAGTATCCCGCAGGGCTCCTACAATGAGCAGTTCTTC; cdr3_aa: CASSIPQGSYNEQFF
d_call: TRBD1; clone_size: few; j_call: TRBJ2-5; v_call: TRBV6-2/TRBV6-3; cdr3_nt: TGTGCCAGCAGTTACAGTTTCCGGACAGGGGTAGAGACCCAGTACTTC; cdr3_aa: CASSYSFRTGVETQYF
d_call: TRBD1; clone_size: NA; j_call: TRBJ1-6; v_call: TRBV7-9; cdr3_nt: TGTGCCAGCAGACCCGGGACAGCCAATTCACCCCTCCACTTT; cdr3_aa: CASRPGTANSPLHF
d_call: TRBD1; clone_size: NA; j_call: TRBJ2-7; v_call: TRBV18; cdr3_nt: TGTGCCAGCTCACCCCAGGACAGGCTCGAGCAGTACTTC; cdr3_aa: CASSPQDRLEQYF
d_call: NA; clone_size: once; j_call: TRBJ2-1; v_call: TRBV28; cdr3_nt: TGTGCCAGCAGTTTAGGTCTTCGGTTTGCCTACAATGAGCAGTTCTTC; cdr3_aa: CASSLGLRFAYNEQFF
d_call: TRBD1; clone_size: NA; j_call: TRBJ2-7; v_call: TRBV28; cdr3_nt: TGTGCCAGCAGTCCGTCGACAGGGTTCTACGAGCAGTACTTC; cdr3_aa: CASSPSTGFYEQYF
d_call: NA; clone_size: NA; j_call: TRBJ1-1; v_call: TRBV23-1; cdr3_nt: TGCGCCAGCAGAGCGGCAGGGCCTGAAGCTTTCTTT; cdr3_aa: CASRAAGPEAFF
d_call: NA; clone_size: few; j_call: TRBJ1-4; v_call: TRBV7-9; cdr3_nt: TGTGCCAGCAGCTTAGGGTTTCGGGGGTTGAATGAAAAACTGTTTTTT; cdr3_aa: CASSLGFRGLNEKLFF
d_call: NA; clone_size: once; j_call: TRBJ2-7; v_call: TRBV28; cdr3_nt: TGTGCCAGCAGTTTAGGACAGACCTACGAGCAGTACTTC; cdr3_aa: CASSLGQTYEQYF
d_call: NA; clone_size: once; j_call: TRBJ2-3; v_call: TRBV2; cdr3_nt: TGTGCCAGCAGTGGGTGGGATACGCAGTATTTT; cdr3_aa: CASSGWDTQYF
d_call: NA; clone_size: NA; j_call: TRBJ1-6; v_call: TRBV7-9; cdr3_nt: TGTGCCAGCATTCCACAGGGTACGGGGAATTCACCCCTCCACTTT; cdr3_aa: CASIPQGTGNSPLHF
d_call: TRBD2; clone_size: NA; j_call: TRBJ2-2; v_call: TRBV28; cdr3_nt: TGTGCCAGCAGCCCCGCCGGGACTAGCGGGGTGGCCGGGGAGCTGTTTTTT; cdr3_aa: CASSPAGTSGVAGELFF
d_call: TRBD1; clone_size: once; j_call: TRBJ2-2; v_call: TRBV28; cdr3_nt: TGTGCCAGCAGTGAGCAGGGGGCCGGCACCGGGGAGCTGTTTTTT; cdr3_aa: CASSEQGAGTGELFF
d_call: TRBD1; clone_size: NA; j_call: TRBJ1-1; v_call: TRBV19; cdr3_nt: TGTGCCAGTAGTACTGGACAGGGGGCGAGCACTGAAGCTTTCTTT; cdr3_aa: CASSTGQGASTEAFF
d_call: TRBD2; clone_size: once; j_call: TRBJ2-5; v_call: TRBV29-1; cdr3_nt: TGCAGCGTTGCTAGCGGGGTCCAAGAGACCCAGTACTTC; cdr3_aa: CSVASGVQETQYF
d_call: NA; clone_size: once; j_call: TRBJ2-7; v_call: TRBV5-4; cdr3_nt: TGTGCCAGCAGCGGCCGGGGGGCCAGAGAGCAGTACTTC; cdr3_aa: CASSGRGAREQYF
d_call: NA; clone_size: NA; j_call: TRBJ2-1; v_call: TRBV6-2/TRBV6-3; cdr3_nt: TGTGCCAGCAGTCTACTACGCTACAATGAGCAGTTCTTC; cdr3_aa: CASSLLRYNEQFF
d_call: NA; clone_size: few; j_call: TRBJ1-1; v_call: TRBV7-3; cdr3_nt: TGTGCCAGCAGCTTAACTGCGGGGGCGAACACTGAAGCTTTCTTT; cdr3_aa: CASSLTAGANTEAFF
d_call: NA; clone_size: NA; j_call: TRBJ1-5; v_call: TRBV6-5; cdr3_nt: TGTGCCAGCAGGCCCGACCCCTCGGGGGGACCCCAGCATTTT; cdr3_aa: CASRPDPSGGPQHF
d_call: NA; clone_size: NA; j_call: TRBJ1-1; v_call: TRBV9; cdr3_nt: TGTGCCAGCAGCGTATCCCGGAACACTGAAGCTTTCTTT; cdr3_aa: CASSVSRNTEAFF
d_call: NA; clone_size: NA; j_call: TRBJ1-2; v_call: TRBV27; cdr3_nt: TGTGCCAGCAGCCGTCGGGGGACGGATTATGGCTACACCTTC; cdr3_aa: CASSRRGTDYGYTF
d_call: NA; clone_size: NA; j_call: TRBJ1-2; v_call: TRBV5-1; cdr3_nt: TGCGCCAGCAGCCCCGGGACCCGAGGAGGCTACACCTTC; cdr3_aa: CASSPGTRGGYTF
d_call: TRBD1; clone_size: few; j_call: TRBJ2-5; v_call: TRBV7-2; cdr3_nt: TGTGCCAGCAGCTTAGAAGGGGGCGCAGAGACCCAGTACTTC; cdr3_aa: CASSLEGGAETQYF
d_call: NA; clone_size: NA; j_call: TRBJ1-5; v_call: TRBV19; cdr3_nt: TGTGCCAGTAGTATGCTGGGCGGGAATCAGCCCCAGCATTTT; cdr3_aa: CASSMLGGNQPQHF
d_call: NA; clone_size: NA; j_call: TRBJ2-1; v_call: TRBV5-1; cdr3_nt: TGCGCCAGCAGCTTTGAAGGGCGCAATGAGCAGTTCTTC; cdr3_aa: CASSFEGRNEQFF
d_call: NA; clone_size: NA; j_call: TRBJ1-5; v_call: TRBV24-1; cdr3_nt: TGTGCCACCAGTGAGTCAGTTAATCAGCCCCAGCATTTT; cdr3_aa: CATSESVNQPQHF
d_call: NA; clone_size: NA; j_call: TRBJ1-1; v_call: TRBV29-1; cdr3_nt: TGCAGCGTTGATGCAGGGATAGGCTCTGAAGCTTTCTTT; cdr3_aa: CSVDAGIGSEAFF
d_call: NA; clone_size: NA; j_call: TRBJ2-3; v_call: TRBV18; cdr3_nt: TGTGCCAGCTCACCACCGGGGGCAGATACGCAGTATTTT; cdr3_aa: CASSPPGADTQYF
d_call: TRBD1; clone_size: NA; j_call: TRBJ1-2; v_call: TRBV18; cdr3_nt: TGTGCCAGCTCACCTCCGGGACAGAACTATGGCTACACCTTC; cdr3_aa: CASSPPGQNYGYTF
d_call: TRBD1; clone_size: NA; j_call: TRBJ1-2; v_call: TRBV28; cdr3_nt: TGTGCCAGCAGTTCCGGACAGGCGTCCCATGGCTACACCTTC; cdr3_aa: CASSSGQASHGYTF
d_call: NA; clone_size: NA; j_call: TRBJ1-5; v_call: TRBV5-5; cdr3_nt: TGTGCCAGCAGCTTGGGTGAGGCCCTAAGCAATCAGCCCCAGCATTTT; cdr3_aa: CASSLGEALSNQPQHF
d_call: NA; clone_size: NA; j_call: TRBJ2-7; v_call: TRBV3-1/TRBV3-2; cdr3_nt: TGTGCCAGCAGCCCTGAAGGGGGTATTCCCTACGAGCAGTACTTC; cdr3_aa: CASSPEGGIPYEQYF
d_call: NA; clone_size: once; j_call: TRBJ2-7; v_call: TRBV6-2/TRBV6-3; cdr3_nt: TGTGCCAGCAGTTTCCCGGGCCTCCTCGAGCAGTACTTC; cdr3_aa: CASSFPGLLEQYF
d_call: TRBD1; clone_size: NA; j_call: TRBJ1-1; v_call: TRBV19; cdr3_nt: TGTGCCAGTAGGAGGGACAGCACCGCCGGTGACACTGAAGCTTTCTTT; cdr3_aa: CASRRDSTAGDTEAFF
d_call: NA; clone_size: NA; j_call: TRBJ1-2; v_call: TRBV29-1; cdr3_nt: TGCAGCGTGCCCACGGGACGCCATGGCTACACCTTC; cdr3_aa: CSVPTGRHGYTF
d_call: NA; clone_size: NA; j_call: TRBJ2-2; v_call: TRBV7-6; cdr3_nt: TGTGCCAGCAGCCCCAGGGACACCGGGGAGCTGTTTTTT; cdr3_aa: CASSPRDTGELFF